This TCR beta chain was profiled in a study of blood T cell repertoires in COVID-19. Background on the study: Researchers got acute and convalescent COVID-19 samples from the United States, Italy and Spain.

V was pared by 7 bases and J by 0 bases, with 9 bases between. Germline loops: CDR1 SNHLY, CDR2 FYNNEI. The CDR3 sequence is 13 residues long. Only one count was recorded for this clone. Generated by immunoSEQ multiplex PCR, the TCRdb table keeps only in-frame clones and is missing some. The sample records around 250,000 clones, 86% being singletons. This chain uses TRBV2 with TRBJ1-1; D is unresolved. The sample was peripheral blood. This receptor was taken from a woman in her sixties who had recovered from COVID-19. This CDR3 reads CASTEQMNTEAFF. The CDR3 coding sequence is TGTGCCAGCACCGAACAGATGAACACTGAAGCTTTCTTT.